This T cell receptor beta chain was captured by sequencing in a study of technical replicates of blood from a handful of donors. The CDR3 sequence is 12 residues long. The V end was cut by 5 bases, the J end by 11 bases, with 15 bases between. Germline V gene data show CDR1 as MNHNS and CDR2 as SASEGT. Data came from immunoSEQ multiplex PCR; TCRdb stores just in-frame clones and leaves some out. The data contain over 70,000 clones, around 97% of them singletons. The sequence derives from a human donor in good health. The chain has TRBV6-1 and TRBJ1-1, with a tentative D call TRBD1 (5 bases). Sequenced sample: T cells isolated from PBMCs. For the CDR3, the DNA is TGTGCCAGCAGTTTCGGGGGGACTCAGGCTTTCTTT. This codes for CASSFGGTQAFF.